This TCR beta chain was captured in a study of cytomegalovirus exposure and HLA in healthy donors. Study background: Around four fifths of more than 300 genotyped donors fell in the Caucasian-associated ancestry cluster.

Study results and caveats: Later, TCR association rates were found to vary by HLA locus, highest for DRB1 and lowest for HLA-C. Immune exposure was documented only through CMV serostatus.

PCR was performed using 60 Vbeta and 13 Jbeta primers. Under the authors' procedure: In a later analysis, approximately 73 million unique TCR beta chains included roughly 11 million shared by two or more donors. The assay was immunoSEQ multiplex PCR, and TCRdb's table has in-frame clones only and misses some. V, J and clone size derive from that table, while D and trimming were established from the DNA sequence. This table has approximately 160,000 clones, roughly 80% appearing once. This CDR3 has 12 residues. Trimming removed 3 bases from V and 6 bases from J, with 6 bases in between. Germline V gene data show CDR1 as SNHLY and CDR2 as FYNNEI. This clone has a single count. The antigen remains unidentified.

The TCR sequence derives from a man aged 50-59 years in good health and CMV-seropositive. The sample was PBMCs. The chain is built from TRBV2 and TRBJ1-5; D not resolved. The CDR3 reads CASSEVVQPQHF. For the CDR3, the DNA is TGTGCCAGCAGTGAGGTAGTTCAGCCCCAGCATTTT.